The present T cell receptor (beta chain) was sequenced within a study of long-term antiretroviral therapy in people with HIV. Findings of the study overall: Transplant donor controls retained higher diversity, though diversity increased after ART. Regardless of time point, clones expanded before ART dominated the repertoire.

Points on this clone: Its cognate antigen is unknown.

None of the participants with HIV were treated outside the United States. Researchers ran immunoSEQ v3.0 at survey level. Clones were sequenced by immunoSEQ multiplex PCR, and TCRdb holds only the in-frame ones, with some missing. The table shows 25,000 to 30,000 clones, with roughly 93% occurring only once. Trimming cost V 0 bases and J 0 bases, with 10 bases left between them. Germline CDR1 and CDR2: SGDLS and YYNGEE. The CDR3 covers 16 residues. The specimen comprised unsorted PBMCs, sampled 6.2 years after starting antiretroviral therapy. V and J are TRBV9 and TRBJ2-1, with D perhaps TRBD1 or TRBD2 (5 bases each). The sequence was collected from a man in his forties with HIV. The CDR3 sequence: CASSVVGDNSYNEQFF. CDR3 in DNA: TGTGCCAGCAGCGTAGTGGGGGATAACTCCTACAATGAGCAGTTCTTC.